The source of this TCR beta chain is a study of blood T cell repertoires in COVID-19 (TCRdb year 2020). In the study overall: Samples from collaborators originated in the United States, Italy and Spain and spanned both the acute and convalescent phases of COVID-19. The repertoires were released in a freely available public database intended as a resource for research on the immune response to SARS-CoV-2. The dataset comprised deeply sampled blood TCRbeta repertoires from subjects exposed to, actively infected with, or recovered from COVID-19. The sample metadata nearly always contained a de-identified subject ID, COVID-19 status, age in years and sex. The material from the prospective study consisted of cDNA or gDNA derived from T cells, B-cell-depleted T cells, or PBMCs. Samples were obtained from the ongoing ImmuneRACE study (first 160 participants) and from over a thousand subjects provided by 6 global collaborators. HLA class I and class II types, where available, came from metadata supplied by the sample provider rather than from assay-based typing.

Results the study describes overall, beyond this receptor: Clinical and demographic metadata were provided uncurated, with the amount varying by source and participant.

At one collaborating source in Seattle, patients were enrolled during active infection and were followed longitudinally through the course of disease. Each collaborating institution followed its own protocols to collect whole blood in K2EDTA tubes. Collaborator samples were shipped for TCRbeta analysis as frozen whole blood, isolated PBMCs, or DNA extracted from either sample type. In regard to this clone: Its recognized antigen is unknown. The input lacks base qualities; no much larger clone sits a single base away.

TCRbeta CDR3 regions were amplified from genomic DNA by means of the immunoSEQ Assay, a bias-controlled multiplex PCR. Turning to the authors' computational methods: Within the assay, amplification of reference gene primers was used to estimate how many nucleated cells each sample contained. To quantify the absolute abundance of each unique TCRbeta CDR3 rearrangement, sequence reads were collapsed and filtered. For each sample, productive Simpson clonality was calculated as the square root of Simpson's diversity index over productive rearrangements. This immuneACCESS table, as held by TCRdb, lists in-frame sequences with V and J called but not all clones. Of the missing ones, under half trace to an unresolved V gene in checked studies; the others have no known cause. V, J and clone size are taken as reported in that table, and D and trimming were inferred from the DNA itself. The sample table lists 360,000 or so clones, approximately 90% of them with a count of one. The ten largest clonotypes hold 3% to 4.5% of the sample.

From the cysteine up to the phenylalanine, the CDR3 has a length of 13 residues. Solely the CDR3 DNA is kept, with 39 bases framed from the first base. Looking up the germline V gene yields CDR1 MNHEY and CDR2 SVGAGI. V gives up 7 bases and J gives up 2 bases, and the segment between their germline ends measures 11 bases. What was sequenced was peripheral blood. This chain is built from TRBV6-5 and TRBJ1-1; the D gene lacks a confident call. The receptor was isolated from a woman aged 60-70 years with COVID-19, enrolled during active disease. The CDR3 corresponds to CASKRQDNTEAFF. DNA sequence: TGTGCCAGCAAGCGGCAGGACAACACTGAAGCTTTCTTT.